This T cell receptor (beta chain) was recorded in a study of graft-versus-host responses after intestinal transplantation. The overall study: The study gave all recipients anti-thymocyte globulin induction, then tacrolimus and steroids for 2 to 3 years.

CDR1 is SGHAT and CDR2 is FQDESV in the germline V gene (reference sequence). This CDR3 contains 14 residues. V lost 4 bases and J lost 1, with 11 bases in between. The assay was immunoSEQ multiplex PCR, and TCRdb's table has in-frame clones only and misses some. This table holds roughly 40,000 clones, approximately 95% found once. The rearrangement uses TRBV11-1 and TRBJ2-7; TRBD1 might be the D (6 bases). This clonotype was obtained from a human patient who received an intestinal transplant, so some T cells may come from the graft donor. Here the sequenced sample was PBMCs, taken 734 days after intestinal transplantation. In DNA, the CDR3 is TGTGCCAGCAGCTCTGCCGGGACATCCTACGAGCAGTACTTC. Its protein product is CASSSAGTSYEQYF.